The TCR beta chain described here comes from a study of T cells expressing NK-cell markers. The CDR3 is 14 residues long. Germline CDR1 is MNHEY and CDR2 is SMNVEV (reference sequence). TCRdb reprocessed the 5' RACE reads and stores each CDR3 protein as one record, lacking DNA. In all, the sample yields under 600,000 distinct CDR3 sequences. Sequenced sample: blood T cells: a sorted CD56 or NKG2C T cell subset, CD4+ or CD8+ T cells, or bulk PBMC T cells (not recorded which). This TCR derives from a woman between 45 and 65 years old in good health. The V gene is TRBV27, the J gene TRBJ1-1. This CDR3 reads CASSLNGQNTEAFF.